The 23 T cell receptor beta chains below come from one sample, sequenced in a study of beta chain features in type 1 diabetes. Their recognized antigens are unknown. Every bit of the isolated RNA underwent reverse transcription, so sequencing read expressed TCRB transcripts. Using immunoSEQ multiplex PCR, the repertoire was profiled, and TCRdb retains in-frame clones only, with some absent. This table has about 130,000 clones, approximately 9% appearing once. Findings of the study overall: Across all four CD4+ subsets, people with type 1 diabetes showed modestly shorter TCRB CDR3s.

Input material: central memory CD4+ T cells from blood. The source is a young man with type 1 diabetes.

The V gene is TRBV29-1, the J gene TRBJ2-3; a possible D gene is TRBD2 (7 bases). The CDR3 is 14 residues long. Germline CDR1 and CDR2: SQVTM and ANQGSEA. The V end lost 8 bases, the J end lost 0 bases, and 15 bases lay between the germline ends. Here the CDR3 reads CSSGGVGSTDTQYF. The CDR3 DNA reads as TGCAGCTCGGGGGGCGTGGGTAGCACAGATACGCAGTATTTT.

The sample holds a few counts of this clone. The chain combines TRBV7-3 with TRBJ2-3; a possible D gene is TRBD1 (5 bases). The germline CDR1 and CDR2 sequences are SGHTA and FQGTGA. Trimming stripped 5 bases from V and 4 bases from J, with 13 bases between. This CDR3 has 14 amino acids. Here the CDR3 reads CASSRAGRADTQYF. In DNA form, the CDR3 reads TGTGCCAGCAGCCGGGCAGGGCGAGCAGATACGCAGTATTTT.

This clone has just a few counts. The genes are TRBV15 and TRBJ2-2, with 8 positions matching TRBD1. The CDR3 loop spans 16 amino acids. V shed 1 base, J shed 7 bases, and the junction held 8 bases outside the gene matches. Germline V gene sequence: CDR1 LNHNV, CDR2 YYDKDF (reference sequence). CDR3 amino acids: CATSRAGQGVGGELFF. CDR3 in DNA: TGTGCCACCAGCAGAGCAGGACAGGGAGTGGGCGGGGAGCTGTTTTTT.

At least ten counts were recorded for this clone. This sample also contains other DNA sequences that code for the same CDR3. The CDR3 loop reads CATSTGSGNTIYF. The CDR3 coding sequence is TGTGCCACCAGCACGGGATCTGGAAACACCATATATTTT. The rearrangement links TRBV15 to TRBJ1-3; D gene uncertain. The V and J ends lost 4 bases and 1 base respectively, with 5 bases between them. Germline V gene data show CDR1 as LNHNV and CDR2 as YYDKDF (reference sequence). The CDR3 covers 13 residues.

The chain joins TRBV29-1 to TRBJ1-2; tentatively, D is TRBD1 (6 bases). This CDR3 is built from 14 residues. From germline, CDR1 is SQVTM and CDR2 ANQGSEA. The germline V and J ends were trimmed by 3 bases and 7 bases, with 18 bases remaining between them. The CDR3 loop is CSVDRQGSSGGYTF. CDR3 nucleotides: TGCAGCGTTGACCGGCAGGGGAGTTCAGGTGGCTACACCTTC.

This clone was seen a handful of times. V gene TRBV30 combines with J gene TRBJ1-4, with no clear D. V was trimmed by 0 bases and J by 5 bases, leaving 7 bases between them. Looked up from germline, CDR1 is GTSNPN and CDR2 is SVGIG (reference sequence). The CDR3 is 13 amino acids. DNA for the CDR3: TGTGCCTGGAGTGTTCGAGAAAATGAAAAACTGTTTTTT. Its translation is CAWSVRENEKLFF.

This clone was detected a few times. The V call is TRBV5-4, the J call TRBJ2-7; a possible D gene is TRBD2 (5 bases). The V gene lost 2 bases and the J gene lost 4 bases, with 16 bases spanning the gap. The CDR3 totals 15 residues. The V gene's germline CDR1 is SGHNT and CDR2 YYREEE (reference sequence). The CDR3 region is CASSFGGDISYEQYF. The DNA for the CDR3 is TGTGCCAGCAGCTTCGGAGGAGACATCTCATACGAGCAGTACTTC.

This clone showed up just a few times. V is TRBV5-1 and J is TRBJ1-4; 7 positions match TRBD1. In germline, CDR1 is SGHRS, CDR2 YFSETQ. The J segment lost 5 bases and the V segment lost 0 bases, leaving 10 bases of the junction unmatched. The CDR3 totals 17 residues. The CDR3 DNA reads as TGCGCCAGCAGCTTGGCCCCCGGGACAGCCTTAAATGAAAAACTGTTTTTT. Translated, it gives CASSLAPGTALNEKLFF.

The V call is TRBV6-6, the J call TRBJ2-1; tentative D call: TRBD1 (5 bases). Trimming took off 3 bases at V and 0 bases at J, with 6 bases between the two ends. The CDR3 is made up of 14 amino acids. Germline values: CDR1 MNHNY, CDR2 SVGAGI (reference sequence). CDR3 in amino acids: CASSYDSSYNEQFF. CDR3 nucleotide sequence: TGTGCCAGCAGTTATGACAGCTCCTACAATGAGCAGTTCTTC.

A few counts support this clone. This chain joins TRBV6-5 and TRBJ1-2; D gene uncertain. The length of the CDR3 is 13 residues. Germline V gene lookup returns CDR1 MNHEY and CDR2 SVGAGI. Trimming shortened V by 9 bases and J by 4 bases, and 15 bases separated the two germline ends. The CDR3 bases are TGTGCCAGTAATGCGCCGGGATCCTATGGCTACACCTTC. Translation: CASNAPGSYGYTF.

CDR3 bases: TGTGCCAGCAGCTTAGCGGGACAGGGAGATACGCAGTATTTT. Its translation is CASSLAGQGDTQYF. V usage is TRBV13 and J usage is TRBJ2-3, with 9 bases matching TRBD1. Germline V CDR1 and CDR2: PRHDT, FYEKMQ (reference sequence). The ends lost 1 base at V and 5 bases at J; junction bases unmatched: 1. The CDR3 is made up of 14 amino acids.

This clone occurred a few times. This rearrangement joins TRBV4-3 to TRBJ1-5, with 11 bases matching TRBD1. The J segment lost 6 bases and the V segment lost 4 bases, leaving 5 bases of the junction unmatched. Germline lookup yields CDR1 LGHNA and CDR2 YSLEER. This CDR3 is built from 15 residues. This CDR3 is CASSPGTGGAQPQHF. The CDR3 DNA reads TGCGCCAGCAGCCCCGGGACAGGGGGAGCTCAGCCCCAGCATTTT.

This clone was seen more than once but under ten times. The chain couples TRBV27 to TRBJ2-2; 7 bases map to TRBD1. The germline gives CDR1 MNHEY, CDR2 SMNVEV (reference sequence). The J segment lost 6 bases and the V segment lost 5 bases, leaving 9 bases of the junction unmatched. The CDR3 totals 15 residues. The DNA for the CDR3 is TGTGCCAGCAGTCGAAGGGGGCGCGTCTCCGGGGAGCTGTTTTTT. Translation: CASSRRGRVSGELFF.

The chain recombines TRBV30 with TRBJ1-5, with TRBD1 matching over 7 bases. The V gene's germline CDR1 is GTSNPN and CDR2 SVGIG (reference sequence). This CDR3 spans 16 amino acids. The J segment lost 0 bases and the V segment lost 0 bases, leaving 5 bases of the junction unmatched. CDR3 nucleotides: TGTGCCTGGAGTGTACAGGGGAGAGATAGCAATCAGCCCCAGCATTTT. Encoded protein: CAWSVQGRDSNQPQHF.

This clone was counted only a few times. V usage is TRBV18 and J usage is TRBJ2-3; a possible D gene is TRBD2 (6 bases). Germline lookup yields CDR1 KGHSH and CDR2 LQKENI. V lost 0 bases and J 2 bases, leaving 12 bases between the germline ends. This CDR3 region has 16 residues. The DNA of the CDR3 is TGTGCCAGCTCACCACCTGGCGGGACGGTCACAGATACGCAGTATTTT. This codes for CASSPPGGTVTDTQYF.

Only a few counts were recorded for this clone. J is TRBJ2-7 and V is TRBV5-1, with 10 bases matching TRBD1. Germline CDR1 reads SGHRS; CDR2 reads YFSETQ. Trimming took 4 bases from V and 7 from J; bases not matched to a gene: 14. There are 16 residues in the CDR3. In DNA, the CDR3 is TGCGCCAGCAGCACCGGGACAGGGGCCTTGACGGGGGAGCAGTACTTC. Encoded protein: CASSTGTGALTGEQYF.

The chain uses TRBV4-2 and TRBJ2-7; 9 positions match TRBD1. V dropped 3 bases and J dropped 1; count of bases not matched to a gene: 4. Germline CDR1 LGHNA, CDR2 YNFKEQ. The CDR3 is 15 amino acids. Written as DNA, the CDR3 is TGTGCCAGCAGCCAGACAGGGGGAGGGTCCTACGAGCAGTACTTC. This encodes CASSQTGGGSYEQYF.

The chain has TRBV19 and TRBJ1-5; D remains ambiguous. CDR1 is LNHDA and CDR2 is SQIVND in the germline V gene (reference sequence). The V end was cut by 5 bases, the J end by 6 bases, with 11 bases between. There are 13 residues in the CDR3. CDR3 in DNA: TGTGCCAGTAGTTTGACTTTCTCTCAGCCCCAGCATTTT. It specifies CASSLTFSQPQHF.

This chain joins TRBV5-1 and TRBJ2-1; TRBD2 matches at 9 bases. CDR1 SGHRS and CDR2 YFSETQ come from the germline V gene. V was clipped by 3 bases and J by 2 bases; unmatched bases: 6. The CDR3 is 16 amino acids. The CDR3, as DNA: TGCGCCAGCAGCTCGGGACTAGCTATTACCTACAATGAGCAGTTCTTC. This encodes CASSSGLAITYNEQFF.

This clone has a handful of counts. The chain joins TRBV18 to TRBJ1-4, with D tentatively TRBD1 (5 bases). There are 14 residues in the CDR3. Trimming cost V 3 bases and J 5 bases, with 10 bases left between them. Germline V CDR1 and CDR2: KGHSH, LQKENI. CDR3 in DNA: TGTGCCAGCTCACCCGACAGTCTAAATGAAAAACTGTTTTTT. Translating gives CASSPDSLNEKLFF.

The table lists this clone with many counts. The J gene is TRBJ2-5, the V gene TRBV19, with a possible D match to TRBD2 (5 bases). Per the germline V gene, CDR1 is LNHDA and CDR2 is SQIVND (reference sequence). Trimming left V 3 bases short and J 10 bases short, with 12 bases between. CDR3 length equals 12 residues. CDR3 loop: CASSMTGSDQYF. CDR3 nucleotides: TGTGCCAGTAGTATGACGGGGTCCGACCAGTACTTC.

The chain is built from TRBV7-9 and TRBJ2-7; a weak D match, TRBD2 (6 bases). The CDR3 is made up of 14 amino acids. The germline gives CDR1 SEHNR, CDR2 FQNEAQ (reference sequence). V dropped 5 bases and J dropped 3 bases, with 14 bases sitting between them. Here the CDR3 DNA reads TGTGCCAGCAGCGGCGGGACCCTAGGCTACGAGCAGTACTTC. Its translation is CASSGGTLGYEQYF.

V is TRBV4-2 and J is TRBJ2-1; 9 nucleotides line up with TRBD1. Germline V lookup: CDR1 LGHNA, CDR2 YNFKEQ. Trimming removed 2 bases from V and 8 bases from J; junction bases left unmatched: 4. The CDR3 loop spans 14 amino acids. The CDR3 is CASSQPGQGHEQFF. The CDR3 bases are TGTGCCAGCAGCCAACCGGGACAGGGCCATGAGCAGTTCTTC.